Reported below is one T cell receptor beta chain. These data are taken from a study of T cells in Graves' hyperthyroidism and ophthalmopathy. The CDR3 is made up of 18 amino acids. V dropped 5 bases and J dropped 0; count of bases not matched to a gene: 10. The germline gives CDR1 PRHDT, CDR2 FYEKMQ (reference sequence). From RNA transcripts, TCR beta CDR3 regions were amplified. TCR CDR3 regions were first amplified by RT-PCR with HTBI primers. Using its own MiXCR run on the multiplex PCR reads, TCRdb lists one record per CDR3 protein. The sample has hundreds of thousands of distinct CDR3 sequences; approximately 18% are singletons.

Sequencing was carried out using blood. V and J are TRBV13 and TRBJ2-7; the match to TRBD2 covers 13 bases. This receptor was taken from a woman aged 45-65 years with Graves' hyperthyroidism that later progressed to Graves' ophthalmopathy. CDR3 region: CASSLRTSGGQSSYEQYF. DNA for the CDR3: TGTGCCAGCAGCCTAAGGACTAGCGGGGGCCAAAGCTCCTACGAGCAGTACTTC.